The 3 T cell receptor beta chains presented below share a single source sample, sequenced in a study of cytomegalovirus exposure and HLA in healthy donors. The primer mix had 60 Vbeta and 13 Jbeta primers. The method was immunoSEQ multiplex PCR; TCRdb's version includes in-frame clones alone and lacks a portion of them. The sample has about 82,000 clones, less than 85% seen once; the top ten hold around 15%. Sequenced: PBMCs. Receptors originate from a human donor in good health.

This clone was picked up many times. The rearrangement joins TRBV4-3 to TRBJ2-3; 10 bases fit TRBD1. The CDR3 runs 15 residues. The trim removed 1 base at V and 2 bases at J, leaving 0 bases unmatched. Germline CDR1 reads LGHNA; CDR2 reads YSLEER. The CDR3 spells CASSQGQGATDTQYF. For the CDR3, the DNA is TGCGCCAGCAGCCAAGGACAGGGGGCCACAGATACGCAGTATTTT.

The V and J genes are TRBV7-8 and TRBJ2-7; possibly TRBD1 for D (6 bases). The V end lost 6 bases, the J end lost 1 base, and 13 bases lay between the germline ends. From germline, CDR1 is SGHVS and CDR2 FQNEAQ. The length of the CDR3 is 14 residues. The DNA for the CDR3 is TGTGCCAGCAGACCTACGACAGGTTCCTACGAGCAGTACTTC. Its protein product is CASRPTTGSYEQYF.

The chain recombines TRBV9 with TRBJ2-3, with D tentatively TRBD1 (5 bases). The CDR3 spans 16 residues. V lost 0 bases and J 0 bases, leaving 11 bases between the germline ends. Per germline, CDR1 SGDLS and CDR2 YYNGEE. CDR3 region: CASSVEGGASTDTQYF. The CDR3 bases are TGTGCCAGCAGCGTAGAGGGTGGGGCCAGCACAGATACGCAGTATTTT.